Sequencing of this TCR beta chain was carried out in a study of regulatory T cells in long-lasting Graves disease. TCR beta libraries were built with iRepertoire HTBI primers and Arm-PCR of CDR3 regions. TCRdb re-called the multiplex PCR reads through MiXCR, storing one row per CDR3 protein. The table has 510,000 or so distinct CDR3 sequences, 12% seen once. This clonotype was seen many times. The CDR3 is made up of 15 amino acids. Germline values: CDR1 DFQATT, CDR2 SNEGSKA (reference sequence). V lost 6 bases and J lost 1, with 18 bases in between. This sample's time point: newly diagnosed GD, antithyroid drugs for less than 3 months. Making the TCR library involved RNA that had been extracted from PBMCs. The sample also formed part of further work on T cells in Graves' hyperthyroidism and ophthalmopathy. That study reports: The definition of stable Graves' hyperthyroidism was no ophthalmopathy progression within 18 months. Subjects aged 18 to 65 presented with newly diagnosed hyperthyroidism of less than 2 months' duration. The HTBI primer set was used in a first-round RT-PCR of the TCR CDR3. Using 13 V-J features, a model discriminated ophthalmopathy from stable hyperthyroidism.

The specimen was peripheral blood mononuclear cells (PBMCs), collected at new diagnosis, from a patient treated with antithyroid drugs. The V and J genes are TRBV20-1 and TRBJ2-5; D is possibly TRBD2 (5 bases). The TCR originated in a woman aged 25 to 39 with Graves disease. The CDR3, as DNA: TGCAGTGCCCGACGAGGGAGTTATGCCCAAGAGACCCAGTACTTC. It encodes CSARRGSYAQETQYF.